The T cell receptor beta chain under discussion was sequenced for a study of radiation and T cells in renal cell carcinoma. Overall study findings and caveats: From baseline, blood top tumor clonotypes peaked at 2 weeks post-radiation. Pretreatment tumor biopsies were lacking, so baseline clonotypes are unknown.

This sample's time point: blood 4 weeks post-SBRT, at nephrectomy. The treatment denotes: 15 Gy SBRT to primary tumor, nephrectomy 4 weeks later. Nephrectomy followed 15 Gy stereotactic body radiation by 4 weeks. Radiation-treated patients gave blood at baseline, week 2 and week 4. Profiling relied on immunoSEQ multiplex PCR, and the TCRdb table lists in-frame clones only, not all of them. The sample records more than 60,000 clones, 70% to 90% being singletons. Regarding this clone: The target antigen is unknown.

The starting material was blood, obtained from a patient whose treatment included radiotherapy and nephrectomy. The clonotype was recovered from a woman aged 60-70 years with renal cell carcinoma.

The CDR3 nucleotides read TGCAGCGCCGCAAGTGGGACGGGTTACAATGAGCAGTTCTTC. It translates to CSAASGTGYNEQFF. The J gene is TRBJ2-1, the V gene TRBV29-1; D is tentatively TRBD1 or TRBD2 (5 bases each). The CDR3 loop spans 14 amino acids. V dropped 7 bases and J dropped 4 bases, with 17 bases sitting between them. Germline CDR1 reads SQVTM; CDR2 reads ANQGSEA.